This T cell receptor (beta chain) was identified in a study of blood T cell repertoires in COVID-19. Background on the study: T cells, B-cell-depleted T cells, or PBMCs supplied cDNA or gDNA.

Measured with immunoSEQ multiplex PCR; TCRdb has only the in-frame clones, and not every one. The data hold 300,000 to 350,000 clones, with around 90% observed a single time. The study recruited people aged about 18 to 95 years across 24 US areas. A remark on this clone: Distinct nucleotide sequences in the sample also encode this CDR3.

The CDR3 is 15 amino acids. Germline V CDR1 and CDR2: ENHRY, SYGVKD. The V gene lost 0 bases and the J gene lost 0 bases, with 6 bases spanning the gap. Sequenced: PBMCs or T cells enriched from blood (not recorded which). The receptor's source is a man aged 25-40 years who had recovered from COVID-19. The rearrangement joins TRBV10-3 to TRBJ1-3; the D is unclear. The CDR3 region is CAISESRGSGNTIYF. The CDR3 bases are TGTGCCATCAGTGAGTCGCGGGGCTCTGGAAACACCATATATTTT.